These 29 T cell receptor beta chains share one sample of origin, sequenced in a study of vaccination and CD4 T cells after COVID-19. Once obtained from cultured CD4+ T cells, the DNA was sequenced using the Oncomine TCR Beta short-read assay. Each CDR3 protein gets one entry after TCRdb re-called the PCR reads with MiXCR. In the table there are 15,000 to 20,000 distinct CDR3 sequences, roughly 40% of which are singletons. No antigen has been assigned to these receptors. Stated treatment: approximately nine-day PBMC culture with coronavirus spike peptide pools or control peptides (ViraFEST assay). Source: CD4+ T cells from blood, cultured in vitro, taken before SARS-CoV-2 vaccination. The receptors shown here come from a human donor who had recovered from COVID-19.

The J gene is TRBJ1-5, the V gene TRBV21-1. TRBV21-1 is an annotated pseudogene. This CDR3 region has 12 residues. CDR3 protein: CASRRGGWPQHF. CDR3 nucleotides: TGTGCCAGCCGCCGCGGTGGTTGGCCCCAGCATTTT.

In its sample, this clonotype was seen a few times. The V call is TRBV24-1, the J call TRBJ1-1, with TRBD1 as a possible D gene (5 bases). V dropped 3 bases and J dropped 5 bases, with 12 bases sitting between them. The germline V gene has CDR1 KGHDR and CDR2 SFDVKD. The CDR3 length is 14 residues. The CDR3 spells CATSDGVGGTEAFF. The CDR3 DNA sequence: TGTGCCACCAGTGATGGTGTCGGGGGAACTGAAGCTTTCTTT.

This chain joins TRBV6-1 and TRBJ2-7; the match to TRBD1 covers 8 bases. CDR3 length: 16 residues. Germline lookup yields CDR1 MNHNS and CDR2 SASEGT. V shed 6 bases, J shed 3 bases, and the junction held 13 bases outside the gene matches. The CDR3: CASRRQGTSSLYEQYF. The CDR3 DNA is TGTGCCAGCAGGCGACAGGGGACGAGTTCCCTCTACGAGCAGTACTTC.

In nucleotides, the CDR3 is TGTGCCAGCAGCCCTGCGGGACAGAGAAACTATGGCTACACCTTC. It is translated as CASSPAGQRNYGYTF. J is TRBJ1-2 and V is TRBV7-2; 7 bases line up with TRBD1. Germline assignment: CDR1 SGHTA and CDR2 FQGNSA. The CDR3 has 15 amino acids. V lost 5 bases to trimming and J lost 2 bases; unmatched junction nucleotides: 8.

The genes are TRBV20-1 and TRBJ2-3; TRBD2 matches at 8 bases. Germline V lookup: CDR1 DFQATT, CDR2 SNEGSKA (reference sequence). After removal of 2 bases from V and 2 bases from J, the junction contained 6 bases not matched to a gene. The CDR3 spans 15 residues. The CDR3 coding sequence is TGCAGTGCTAGATTACTAGCGGTTCACACAGATACGCAGTATTTT. This gives the protein CSARLLAVHTDTQYF.

The CDR3 is CASSDVFDYGYTF. Written as DNA, the CDR3 is TGTGCCAGCAGTGATGTCTTTGACTATGGCTACACCTTC. The chain is built from TRBV6-2 or TRBV6-3 and TRBJ1-2; D is unclear. Germline-derived CDR1 and CDR2 are MNHEY and SVGEGT. The ends were cut back, 5 bases at V and 3 bases at J, with 10 bases in the middle. This CDR3 has 13 amino acids.

CDR3 region: CASSGGRENTEAFF. For the CDR3, the DNA is TGTGCCAGCTCTGGAGGTCGGGAGAACACTGAAGCTTTCTTT. The V and J genes are TRBV11-3 and TRBJ1-1; D is undetermined. Trimming pared 8 bases from V and 1 base from J, leaving 14 bases between. The germline CDR1 and CDR2 sequences are SGHNT and YENEEA. CDR3 size: 14 residues. Full variable domain (outside the CDR3, taken from reference TRBV11-3 and TRBJ1-1): EAGVVQSPRYKIIEKKQPVAFWCNPISGHNTLYWYLQNLGQGPELLIRYENEEAVDDSQLPKDRFSAERLKGVDSTLKIQPAELGDSAVYLCASSGGRENTEAFFGQGTRLTVV.

This clonotype has just a few counts. The chain joins TRBV7-2 to TRBJ2-7; tentatively, D is TRBD2 (6 bases). Germline CDR1 reads SGHTA; CDR2 reads FQGNSA. This CDR3 is built from 15 residues. The V gene lost 5 bases and the J gene lost 6 bases, with 20 bases spanning the gap. DNA of the CDR3: TGTGCCAGCAGCGAGTATAGAGGGAGGACGTCCGAGCAGTACTTC. It translates to CASSEYRGRTSEQYF.

The chain links TRBV7-2 to TRBJ2-5; 9 bases agree with TRBD1. The CDR3 runs 14 residues. Germline V gives CDR1 SGHTA, CDR2 FQGNSA. The V segment lost 5 bases and the J segment 5 bases; nucleotides outside the gene matches: 6. As DNA, the CDR3 is TGTGCCAGCAGCCAGGACAGGGGAGGGGAGACCCAGTACTTC. Protein sequence: CASSQDRGGETQYF.

In its sample, this clonotype was seen once. CDR3 sequence (DNA): TGTGCCAGCAGCTCACTAGCGGGAGCGAGCAATGAGCAGTTCTTC. This sequence encodes CASSSLAGASNEQFF. The V call is TRBV6-2 or TRBV6-3, the J call TRBJ2-1; 11 bases map to TRBD2. Germline V gives CDR1 MNHEY, CDR2 SVGEGT. The CDR3 covers 15 residues. V trimming: 6 bases; J trimming: 6 bases; junction bases outside the gene matches: 7.

The chain links TRBV29-1 to TRBJ2-5; D call uncertain. Trimming took off 6 bases at V and 1 base at J, with 6 bases between the two ends. This CDR3 comprises 11 residues. From germline, CDR1 is SQVTM and CDR2 ANQGSEA. CDR3 sequence reads: CSVKTQETQYF. The CDR3 coding sequence is TGCAGCGTCAAAACCCAAGAGACCCAGTACTTC.

The gene calls are TRBV6-2 or TRBV6-3 and TRBJ1-2; 10 nucleotides agree with TRBD1. Losses at the gene ends were 5 bases for V and 0 bases for J; bases not matched to a gene: 3. This CDR3 is 15 amino acids long. CDR1 is MNHEY and CDR2 is SVGEGT in the germline V gene. The CDR3 protein is CASSDGQGANYGYTF. Written as DNA, the CDR3 is TGTGCCAGCAGTGACGGACAGGGGGCTAACTATGGCTACACCTTC.

This clonotype was observed a handful of times. The chain carries TRBV7-9 and TRBJ1-5, with D unresolved. Looked up from germline, CDR1 is SEHNR and CDR2 is FQNEAQ (reference sequence). The CDR3 covers 12 residues. V was trimmed by 1 base and J by 9 bases, leaving 7 bases between them. CDR3: CASSLEDSPQHF. For the CDR3, the DNA is TGTGCCAGCAGCTTAGAGGACTCGCCCCAGCATTTT. Full variable domain (outside the CDR3, taken from reference TRBV7-9 and TRBJ1-5): DTGVSQNPRHKITKRGQNVTFRCDPISEHNRLYWYRQTLGQGPEFLTYFQNEAQLEKSRLLSDRFSAERPKGSFSTLEIQRTEQGDSAMYLCASSLEDSPQHFGDGTRLSIL.

V gene TRBV9 combines with J gene TRBJ1-1; 9 nucleotides agree with TRBD1. Germline V gene data show CDR1 as SGDLS and CDR2 as YYNGEE. This CDR3 comprises 15 residues. J lost 5 bases, V lost 0 bases, and 5 bases had no gene match. In DNA, the CDR3 is TGTGCCAGCAGCGTAGGGACAGGGGCATGGACTGAAGCTTTCTTT. Translation: CASSVGTGAWTEAFF. Drawing the rest from reference TRBV9 and TRBJ1-1, the complete variable domain is DSGVTQTPKHLITATGQRVTLRCSPRSGDLSVYWYQQSLDQGLQFLIQYYNGEERAKGNILERFSAQQFPDLHSELNLSSLELGDSALYFCASSVGTGAWTEAFFGQGTRLTVV.

This clonotype came up a few times. This chain joins TRBV15 and TRBJ1-3; D call uncertain. The germline gives CDR1 LNHNV, CDR2 YYDKDF (reference sequence). This CDR3 comprises 13 residues. Trimming stripped 9 bases from V and 4 bases from J, with 13 bases between. The CDR3: CATASGLGNTIYF. The CDR3 DNA reads TGTGCCACTGCCTCCGGGCTGGGAAACACCATATATTTT.

The V gene is TRBV6-2 or TRBV6-3, the J gene TRBJ2-7, with D tentatively TRBD1 (6 bases). The germline V gene encodes CDR1 MNHEY and CDR2 SVGEGT. V was shortened by 7 bases and J by 5 bases, with 21 bases between the two germline ends. This CDR3 is built from 15 residues. The CDR3 sequence is CASTPPAGVRNEQYF. CDR3 bases: TGTGCCAGCACCCCTCCAGCAGGGGTACGGAACGAGCAGTACTTC.

This clonotype was recorded a few times. The chain employs TRBV2 and TRBJ1-5, with a possible D match to TRBD1 (6 bases). The CDR3 is made up of 14 amino acids. CDR1 and CDR2 from the germline V gene are SNHLY and FYNNEI. V lost 6 bases and J 5 bases, leaving 14 bases between the germline ends. CDR3: CASSSRGRDQPQHF. CDR3 coding DNA: TGTGCCAGCAGCTCCAGGGGTAGAGATCAGCCCCAGCATTTT.

The chain employs TRBV10-3 and TRBJ1-2, with TRBD1 identical over 7 bases. Germline CDR1 and CDR2: ENHRY and SYGVKD. The CDR3 extends over 15 amino acids. V gave up 3 bases and J gave up 3 bases; unmatched junction bases: 7. The CDR3 reads CAISEPGQRDYGYTF. The CDR3 DNA reads TGTGCCATCAGTGAACCGGGACAGAGGGACTATGGCTACACCTTC.

This clonotype was counted between two and nine times. The J gene is TRBJ2-2, the V gene TRBV7-2, with a tentative D call TRBD2 (6 bases). The CDR3 totals 14 residues. Looked up from germline, CDR1 is SGHTA and CDR2 is FQGNSA. Trimming shortened V by 7 bases and J by 2 bases, and 11 bases separated the two germline ends. The CDR3 bases are TGTGCCAGCACGGGGACTCCTAACACCGGGGAGCTGTTTTTT. This codes for CASTGTPNTGELFF.

The chain employs TRBV14 and TRBJ1-6; the D gene is possibly TRBD1 (6 bases). Germline V gene data show CDR1 as SGHDN and CDR2 as FVKESK. V was trimmed by 1 base and J by 9 bases, leaving 13 bases between them. The CDR3 consists of 15 residues. CDR3 amino acids: CASSQGNRVGSPLHF. Written as DNA, the CDR3 is TGTGCCAGCAGCCAAGGAAACAGGGTGGGTTCACCCCTCCACTTT.

In its sample, this clonotype was seen a few times. This chain connects TRBV20-1 to TRBJ1-2; TRBD1 agrees at 10 bases. The germline V gene encodes CDR1 DFQATT and CDR2 SNEGSKA (reference sequence). The length of the CDR3 is 10 residues. V dropped 6 bases and J dropped 12; count of bases not matched to a gene: 4. The CDR3, as DNA: TGCAGTGCATGGACAGGGGGGGACACCTTC. Protein sequence: CSAWTGGDTF.

The DNA of the CDR3 is TGTGCCAGCAGCCGCCCCGGGCGGGCTAGCGGGGGAAGCTCCTACAATGAGCAGTTCTTC. Its protein product is CASSRPGRASGGSSYNEQFF. The chain joins TRBV7-9 to TRBJ2-1; 10 bases line up with TRBD2. Per the germline V gene, CDR1 is SEHNR and CDR2 is FQNEAQ (reference sequence). The trim removed 5 bases at V and 0 bases at J, leaving 16 bases unmatched. This CDR3 spans 20 amino acids.

This chain links TRBV5-4 with TRBJ1-1; 9 nucleotides align to TRBD1. CDR1 and CDR2 (germline): SGHNT, YYREEE (reference sequence). The CDR3 has 16 residues. With 5 bases clipped from V and 6 bases from J, the junction kept 14 bases outside the gene matches. CDR3 amino acids: CASRNAGTGSIAEAFF. Written as DNA, the CDR3 is TGTGCCAGCAGGAATGCCGGGACAGGGTCCATCGCTGAAGCTTTCTTT.

V and J are TRBV7-9 and TRBJ1-4; a possible D gene is TRBD1 (6 bases). This CDR3 comprises 14 residues. The V gene lost 1 base and the J gene lost 7 bases, with 10 bases spanning the gap. Germline values: CDR1 SEHNR, CDR2 FQNEAQ (reference sequence). CDR3 sequence reads: CASSLVGGGEKLFF. The CDR3 DNA sequence: TGTGCCAGCAGCTTAGTCGGGGGCGGTGAAAAACTGTTTTTT. The variable domain in full, completed from reference TRBV7-9 and TRBJ1-4, reads DTGVSQNPRHKITKRGQNVTFRCDPISEHNRLYWYRQTLGQGPEFLTYFQNEAQLEKSRLLSDRFSAERPKGSFSTLEIQRTEQGDSAMYLCASSLVGGGEKLFFGSGTQLSVL.

This clonotype was counted only a few times. J is TRBJ2-7 and V is TRBV20-1; D not certain. Trimming left V 5 bases short and J 1 base short, with 9 bases between. The CDR3 runs 12 residues. Germline assignment: CDR1 DFQATT and CDR2 SNEGSKA (reference sequence). Here the CDR3 DNA reads TGCAGTGCTTACAGTAGGTCCTACGAGCAGTACTTC. Translated, it gives CSAYSRSYEQYF.

The rearrangement joins TRBV7-6 to TRBJ1-6, with D possibly TRBD1 on 5 matching bases. CDR1 is SGHVS, CDR2 FNYEAQ, per germline. V was clipped by 5 bases and J by 0 bases, with 14 bases between them. The CDR3 is 17 residues long. The DNA of the CDR3 is TGTGCCAGCAGCCTAAGGGACCGGAGCTCCTATAATTCACCCCTCCACTTT. Its protein product is CASSLRDRSSYNSPLHF.

The CDR3 sequence: CASSPRGQSGYTF. In DNA, the CDR3 is TGTGCCAGCAGTCCAAGGGGGCAGTCGGGCTACACCTTC. The rearrangement uses TRBV25-1 and TRBJ1-2; 7 bases are shared with TRBD1. The CDR3 extends over 13 amino acids. Germline-derived CDR1 and CDR2 are MGHDK and SYGVNS. J lost 8 bases, V lost 5 bases, and 8 bases had no gene match.

This clonotype was observed a handful of times. V and J are TRBV28 and TRBJ1-5; D perhaps matches TRBD1 (6 bases). V was clipped by 2 bases and J by 1 base, with 15 bases between them. The CDR3 runs 17 residues. The germline V gene encodes CDR1 MDHEN and CDR2 SYDVKM. The CDR3 region has the DNA TGTGCCAGCAGTTTACCGCGGGCAGGGGTGAGCAATCAGCCCCAGCATTTT. Translated: CASSLPRAGVSNQPQHF.

J is TRBJ1-1 and V is TRBV29-1, with unresolved D. The CDR3 is 13 amino acids. Between the trimmed V and J ends, which lost 2 bases and 0 bases, there was a span of 7 bases. Germline loops: CDR1 SQVTM, CDR2 ANQGSEA. The CDR3 protein is CSVEPQVNTEAFF. The CDR3 region has the DNA TGCAGCGTTGAACCTCAGGTGAACACTGAAGCTTTCTTT. The whole variable domain, filled in from reference TRBV29-1 and TRBJ1-1, reads SAVISQKPSRDICQRGTSLTIQCQVDSQVTMMFWYRQQPGQSLTLIATANQGSEATYESGFVIDKFPISRPNLTFSTLTVSNMSPEDSSIYLCSVEPQVNTEAFFGQGTRLTVV.